This entry lists 27 T cell receptor beta chains sequenced from one sample in a study of a mutant IDH1 vaccine in newly diagnosed glioma. Regarding time point: week 47, end of study. Doses comprised 300 ug of mutant IDH1 20-mer peptide each, plus topical imiquimod. Their antigen targets remain unknown. Profiling relied on immunoSEQ multiplex PCR, and the TCRdb table lists in-frame clones only, not all of them. The sample has around 33,000 clones; about 87% are singletons. Here the sequenced sample was PBMCs, taken from a glioma patient whose treatment included an IDH1 peptide vaccine. These receptors came from a woman in her twenties or thirties with glioma.

This sequence joins TRBV6-1 and TRBJ1-2; a possible D gene is TRBD1 (5 bases). The V gene lost 0 bases and the J gene lost 5 bases, with 10 bases spanning the gap. This CDR3 region has 14 residues. Germline V gives CDR1 MNHNS, CDR2 SASEGT. CDR3 in DNA: TGTGCCAGCAGTGAAGCTCAGGGTCGGTATGGCTACACCTTC. Protein product: CASSEAQGRYGYTF.

This sequence joins TRBV27 and TRBJ2-3; D gene uncertain. V dropped 4 bases and J dropped 4 bases, with 9 bases sitting between them. This CDR3 has 13 amino acids. The germline gives CDR1 MNHEY, CDR2 SMNVEV (reference sequence). This chain's CDR3 is CASSWVASDTQYF. The CDR3 nucleotides read TGTGCCAGCAGTTGGGTAGCCTCAGATACGCAGTATTTT.

The chain couples TRBV5-6 to TRBJ1-4; tentative D call: TRBD1 (6 bases). The germline V gene encodes CDR1 SGHDT and CDR2 YYEEEE. V lost 4 bases and J lost 7, with 17 bases in between. This CDR3 region has 15 residues. CDR3 sequence (DNA): TGTGCCAGCAGCCTCCGGAGGGGGTCGGGTGAAAAACTGTTTTTT. Its protein product is CASSLRRGSGEKLFF.

The CDR3 sequence is CAISEGTGIAEAFF. In nucleotides, the CDR3 is TGTGCCATCAGTGAGGGGACAGGGATTGCTGAAGCTTTCTTT. J is TRBJ1-1 and V is TRBV10-3, with 9 positions matching TRBD1. CDR3 length: 14 residues. The germline gives CDR1 ENHRY, CDR2 SYGVKD. The ends lost 2 bases at V and 6 bases at J; junction bases unmatched: 4.

The count of this clone is one. V gene TRBV19 combines with J gene TRBJ1-5; 7 bases are shared with TRBD1. CDR1 is LNHDA, CDR2 SQIVND, per germline (reference sequence). J was trimmed by 2 bases and V by 10 bases; bases with no gene match: 11. The CDR3 loop spans 15 amino acids. The CDR3 spells CATDRGPIGNQPQHF. The CDR3 DNA follows: TGTGCCACGGATAGGGGGCCCATCGGCAATCAGCCCCAGCATTTT.

This chain links TRBV25-1 with TRBJ2-5; D is possibly TRBD2 (6 bases). This CDR3 is built from 15 residues. CDR1 and CDR2 (germline): MGHDK, SYGVNS. Trimming pared 7 bases from V and 2 bases from J, leaving 17 bases between. The CDR3 region is CASKPGDGWQETQYF. The CDR3 DNA is TGTGCCAGCAAACCGGGGGATGGTTGGCAAGAGACCCAGTACTTC.

The chain recombines TRBV10-3 with TRBJ2-2; 9 bases fit TRBD1. With 10 bases clipped from V and 4 bases from J, the junction kept 7 bases outside the gene matches. CDR3 size: 14 residues. CDR1 is ENHRY and CDR2 is SYGVKD in the germline V gene. In nucleotides, the CDR3 is TGTGCCACGGGACAGGGTGAACGCACCGGGGAGCTGTTTTTT. It yields the protein CATGQGERTGELFF.

The V and J genes are TRBV5-6 and TRBJ2-4, with D perhaps given as TRBD1 or TRBD2 (6 bases each). V lost 5 bases and J lost 6, with 15 bases in between. Germline V lookup: CDR1 SGHDT, CDR2 YYEEEE. This CDR3 region has 14 residues. The DNA for the CDR3 is TGTGCCAGCAGGCGAGAGGGGGGCGGAAACATTCAGTACTTC. Encoded protein: CASRREGGGNIQYF.

V is TRBV14 and J is TRBJ1-1, with 8 bases fitting TRBD1. CDR3 length: 13 residues. Germline trimming cut 3 bases from V and 6 bases from J; bases unmatched to any gene: 3. Germline CDR1 SGHDN, CDR2 FVKESK. The CDR3 coding sequence is TGTGCCAGCAGCCAGACAGGGGAAGCTGAAGCTTTCTTT. Amino acids: CASSQTGEAEAFF.

The CDR3 DNA is TGCGCCAGCAGCCGGGGGGATAGCACAGATACGCAGTATTTT. Residues: CASSRGDSTDTQYF. The rearrangement links TRBV5-1 to TRBJ2-3, with 7 bases aligning to TRBD2. There are 14 residues in the CDR3. CDR1 is SGHRS and CDR2 is YFSETQ in the germline V gene. V lost 4 bases, J lost 0 bases, and 2 bases stayed unmatched.

V is TRBV29-1 and J is TRBJ2-4; D unclear. The germline CDR1 and CDR2 sequences are SQVTM and ANQGSEA. V lost 1 base and J 9 bases, leaving 19 bases between the germline ends. This CDR3 has 15 amino acids. The CDR3 region is CSVEGPQTGSGIQYF. The CDR3, as DNA: TGCAGCGTTGAAGGTCCCCAGACTGGTTCGGGCATTCAGTACTTC.

This chain uses TRBV6-4 with TRBJ1-6; tentatively, D is TRBD1 (5 bases). V was pared by 3 bases and J by 4 bases, with 10 bases between. This CDR3 spans 15 amino acids. The germline CDR1 and CDR2 sequences are MRHNA and SNTAGT. The CDR3 DNA sequence: TGTGCCAGCAGTGATTCGACAGTTTATAATTCACCCCTCCACTTT. Translating gives CASSDSTVYNSPLHF.

This chain joins TRBV7-9 and TRBJ1-2, with 7 bases matching TRBD1. This CDR3 is built from 15 residues. Looked up from germline, CDR1 is SEHNR and CDR2 is FQNEAQ (reference sequence). V gave up 1 base and J gave up 4 bases; unmatched junction bases: 6. The CDR3 DNA sequence: TGTGCCAGCAGCTTAGACCAGACAGGGAGCTATGGCTACACCTTC. It translates to CASSLDQTGSYGYTF.

The CDR3 loop is CASSLGQGEAFF. The CDR3 coding sequence is TGTGCCAGCAGTTTGGGACAGGGCGAAGCTTTCTTT. The chain couples TRBV6-6 to TRBJ1-1; 9 positions agree with TRBD1. J lost 8 bases, V lost 4 bases, and 2 bases had no gene match. Germline CDR1 is MNHNY and CDR2 is SVGAGI (reference sequence). The CDR3 spans 12 residues.

V gene TRBV2 combines with J gene TRBJ2-2; perhaps TRBD2 as D (7 bases). The CDR3 spans 18 residues. V lost 6 bases, J lost 1 base, and 21 bases lay in between. Germline V gives CDR1 SNHLY, CDR2 FYNNEI. The CDR3 reads CASRTELHGGRNTGELFF. Here the CDR3 DNA reads TGTGCCAGCAGGACGGAGCTCCACGGGGGGCGGAACACCGGGGAGCTGTTTTTT.

This chain links TRBV6-5 with TRBJ1-6; 7 nucleotides align to TRBD1. This CDR3 has 15 amino acids. Trimming removed 0 bases from V and 10 bases from J; junction bases left unmatched: 6. Looked up from germline, CDR1 is MNHEY and CDR2 is SVGAGI. CDR3 sequence reads: CASSYSNRGESPLHF. CDR3 sequence (DNA): TGTGCCAGCAGTTACTCGAACAGGGGTGAATCACCCCTCCACTTT.

The chain couples TRBV20-1 to TRBJ1-2; unclear D gene. With 6 bases removed from V and 3 bases from J, the gap between germline ends came to 8 bases. CDR1 is DFQATT, CDR2 SNEGSKA, per germline (reference sequence). CDR3 length equals 11 residues. The CDR3 sequence: CSAKRYYGYTF. CDR3 bases: TGCAGTGCCAAAAGGTACTATGGCTACACCTTC.

The rearrangement uses TRBV25-1 and TRBJ1-5, with D possibly being TRBD1 (6 bases). This CDR3 has 15 amino acids. Germline-derived CDR1 and CDR2 are MGHDK and SYGVNS. V was cut by 4 bases and J by 11 bases, with 21 bases left in between. The CDR3 DNA reads TGTGCCAGCAGTGGGGCAGGGGTTCAGGGACGAGCCCAGCATTTT. Encoded protein: CASSGAGVQGRAQHF.

J is TRBJ1-3 and V is TRBV6-1; the D gene is possibly TRBD1 (5 bases). The CDR3 contains 15 residues. The V gene's germline CDR1 is MNHNS and CDR2 SASEGT. V lost 1 base and J lost 9, with 16 bases in between. CDR3 sequence (DNA): TGTGCCAGCAGTGAAGTAGGGGCCAGGGTGGGCACCATATATTTT. Protein product: CASSEVGARVGTIYF.

The V and J genes are TRBV6-1 and TRBJ2-6; D unclear. The CDR3 consists of 15 residues. Trimming stripped 6 bases from V and 4 bases from J, with 13 bases between. CDR1 MNHNS and CDR2 SASEGT come from the germline V gene. The CDR3 region has the DNA TGTGCCAGCAGCCCGGATAGGACGGGGGCCAACGTCCTGACTTTC. Amino acid sequence: CASSPDRTGANVLTF.

The chain employs TRBV5-8 and TRBJ1-5; 7 positions agree with TRBD1. The length of the CDR3 is 16 residues. Germline V gene sequence: CDR1 SGHTS, CDR2 YDEGEE. V was clipped by 0 bases and J by 4 bases; unmatched bases: 7. The CDR3 DNA reads as TGTGCCAGCAGCTTGGACAGGGGCCGGGGGAATCAGCCCCAGCATTTT. Translated: CASSLDRGRGNQPQHF. Full variable domain (remainder filled in from reference TRBV5-8 and TRBJ1-5): EAGVTQSPTHLIKTRGQQATLRCSPISGHTSVYWYQQALGLGLQFLLWYDEGEERNRGNFPPRFSGRQFPNYSSELNVNALELEDSALYLCASSLDRGRGNQPQHFGDGTRLSIL.

This chain connects TRBV6-6 to TRBJ1-5; D might be TRBD1 (5 bases). CDR3 length: 14 residues. Germline V lookup: CDR1 MNHNY, CDR2 SVGAGI (reference sequence). Trimming cost V 2 bases and J 2 bases, with 7 bases left between them. The CDR3 region has the DNA TGTGCCAGCAGTTACGGGACTCGCAATCAGCCCCAGCATTTT. Residues: CASSYGTRNQPQHF.

The rearrangement joins TRBV5-4 to TRBJ2-2; 7 bases line up with TRBD2. The V gene's germline CDR1 is SGHNT and CDR2 YYREEE (reference sequence). There are 14 residues in the CDR3. The J segment lost 7 bases and the V segment lost 6 bases, leaving 9 bases of the junction unmatched. The CDR3 nucleotides are TGTGCCAGCACCAGCCGGGGCGGGAGCGGGGAGCTGTTTTTT. Translation gives CASTSRGGSGELFF.

The chain has TRBV5-1 and TRBJ2-7; TRBD1 agrees at 8 bases. CDR1 and CDR2 (germline): SGHRS, YFSETQ. This CDR3 is 20 amino acids long. V was pared by 2 bases and J by 5 bases, with 24 bases of the junction left unmatched. CDR3 region: CASSFTNRGFRFNATHEQYF. The CDR3, as DNA: TGCGCCAGCAGCTTTACTAACAGGGGGTTTCGATTCAATGCTACCCACGAGCAGTACTTC.

The chain carries TRBV5-1 and TRBJ1-1; the D is unclear. The germline V and J ends were trimmed by 1 base and 1 base, with 11 bases remaining between them. This CDR3 is built from 15 residues. The germline CDR1 and CDR2 sequences are SGHRS and YFSETQ. CDR3 DNA sequence: TGCGCCAGCAGCTTGTTGGACGGTTCGAACACTGAAGCTTTCTTT. The encoded protein is CASSLLDGSNTEAFF. The variable domain in full, with the rest retrieved from reference TRBV5-1 and TRBJ1-1, is KAGVTQTPRYLIKTRGQQVTLSCSPISGHRSVSWYQQTPGQGLQFLFEYFSETQRNKGNFPGRFSGRQFSNSRSEMNVSTLELGDSALYLCASSLLDGSNTEAFFGQGTRLTVV.

This clone was counted once. The CDR3 nucleotides are TGTGCCAGTAGTCCCAGCACCTACAATGAGCAGTTCTTC. This gives the protein CASSPSTYNEQFF. The chain links TRBV19 to TRBJ2-1; no firm D call. Trimming took 5 bases from V and 2 from J, leaving 7 bases between them. The CDR3 totals 13 residues. Germline CDR1 reads LNHDA; CDR2 reads SQIVND (reference sequence).

The chain joins TRBV6-5 to TRBJ1-1; D unclear. The CDR3 contains 14 residues. Between the trimmed V and J ends, which lost 0 bases and 1 base, there was a span of 6 bases. Germline loops: CDR1 MNHEY, CDR2 SVGAGI. CDR3 amino acids: CASSYSGRNTEAFF. The CDR3 region has the DNA TGTGCCAGCAGTTACTCGGGAAGGAACACTGAAGCTTTCTTT.